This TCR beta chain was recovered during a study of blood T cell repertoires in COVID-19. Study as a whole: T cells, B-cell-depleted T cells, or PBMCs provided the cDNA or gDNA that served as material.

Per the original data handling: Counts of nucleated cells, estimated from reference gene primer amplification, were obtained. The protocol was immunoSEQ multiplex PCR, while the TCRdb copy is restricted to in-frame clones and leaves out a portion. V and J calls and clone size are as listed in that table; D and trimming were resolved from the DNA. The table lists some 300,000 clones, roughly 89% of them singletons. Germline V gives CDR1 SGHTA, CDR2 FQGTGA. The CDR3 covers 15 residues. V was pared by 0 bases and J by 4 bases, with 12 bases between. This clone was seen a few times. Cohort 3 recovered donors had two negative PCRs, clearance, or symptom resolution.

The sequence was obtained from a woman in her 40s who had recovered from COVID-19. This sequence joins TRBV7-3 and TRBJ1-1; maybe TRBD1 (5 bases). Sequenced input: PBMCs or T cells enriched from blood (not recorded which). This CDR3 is CASSLTATVSTEAFF. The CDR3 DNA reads TGTGCCAGCAGCTTAACCGCGACAGTGAGCACTGAAGCTTTCTTT.